This T cell receptor (beta chain) was found in a study of T cells after yellow fever vaccination. Across the whole study: Preparation of the low-cell-number fractions used SMART-Seq v4 Ultra Low Input.

This clonotype was counted between two and nine times. In TCRdb, the 5' RACE reads were re-called with MiXCR into one record per CDR3 protein. Of 450,000 to 650,000 distinct CDR3 sequences listed, 13% are singletons. The germline V gene has CDR1 KGHSH and CDR2 LQKENI. V dropped 6 bases and J dropped 6; count of bases not matched to a gene: 16. This CDR3 is built from 17 residues. The sequences come from PBMCs, collected on the day of the yellow fever booster vaccination. The rearrangement uses TRBV18 and TRBJ2-1, with 8 bases fitting TRBD2. This sequence was found in a man aged 25-40 years who received the YFV17D yellow fever vaccine. DNA for the CDR3: TGTGCCAGCTCCCCCGTTGACGCGGGAGGAGTCGGCAATGAGCAGTTCTTC. Its protein product is CASSPVDAGGVGNEQFF.